This T cell receptor (beta chain) is from a study of blood T cell repertoires in COVID-19. Study-level background: From T cells, B-cell-depleted T cells, or PBMCs came the material, which was cDNA or gDNA.

In regard to this clone: Other DNA sequences in the sample encode the same CDR3.

The germline V gene has CDR1 KGHSH and CDR2 LQKENI. Trimming shortened V by 3 bases and J by 4 bases, and 9 bases separated the two germline ends. The CDR3 consists of 13 residues. The authors' processing: Amplification from reference gene primers served as the basis for estimated nucleated cell counts. The protocol was immunoSEQ multiplex PCR, while the TCRdb copy is restricted to in-frame clones and leaves out a portion. V and J calls and clone size are those listed in that table; D and trimming were worked out from the DNA. The repertoire holds hundreds of thousands of clones, nearly 90% seen once, with about 3% in the top ten.

The chain has TRBV18 and TRBJ1-1; D is possibly TRBD1 (6 bases). Sequenced input: peripheral blood. This sequence originates from a man aged 18 to 35 with active or convalescent COVID-19. CDR3: CASSPLQGTEAFF. CDR3 in DNA: TGTGCCAGCTCACCCCTACAGGGCACTGAAGCTTTCTTT.